This T cell receptor (beta chain) was sequenced in a study of blood T cell repertoires in COVID-19. The overall study: COVID-19 samples, acute and convalescent, were from the United States, Italy and Spain. PBMCs, B-cell-depleted T cells, or T cells were the source of the cDNA or gDNA that made up the material.

Clones were read by immunoSEQ multiplex PCR, and TCRdb kept only the in-frame ones, dropping some. The sample yields 90,000 or so clones, less than 90% seen once. CDR3 length equals 12 residues. The germline gives CDR1 MNHEY, CDR2 SVGAGI. Trimming pared 0 bases from V and 8 bases from J, leaving 4 bases between. The sample consisted of peripheral blood. The J gene is TRBJ1-4, the V gene TRBV6-5; D gene ambiguous. The TCR was taken from a man aged 60 to 75 with acute or convalescent COVID-19. The CDR3 loop is CASSYSGEKLFF. The CDR3 DNA follows: TGTGCCAGCAGTTACTCTGGCGAAAAACTGTTTTTT.